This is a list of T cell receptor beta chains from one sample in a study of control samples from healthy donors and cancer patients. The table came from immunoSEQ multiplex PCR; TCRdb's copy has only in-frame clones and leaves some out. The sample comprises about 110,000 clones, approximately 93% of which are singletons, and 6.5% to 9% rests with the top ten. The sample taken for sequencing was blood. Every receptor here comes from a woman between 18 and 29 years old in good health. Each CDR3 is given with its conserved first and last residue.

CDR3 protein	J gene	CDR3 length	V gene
CATTGGENQPQHF	TRBJ1-5	13	TRBV2
CASSLAGKSNTEAFF	TRBJ1-1	15	TRBV5-1
CASSWTSSYEQYF	TRBJ2-7	13	TRBV5-6
CASTWGRSDSPLHF	TRBJ1-6	14	TRBV23-1
CASSRGSNEKLFF	TRBJ1-4	13	TRBV6-5
CASSLHGGGQETQYF	TRBJ2-5	15	TRBV9
CASSFLESGGHEQFF	TRBJ2-1	15	TRBV5-5
CASSPTTDTQYF	TRBJ2-3	12	TRBV7-2
CATGSPGLAGGTDTQYF	TRBJ2-3	17	TRBV15
CASSDNPRVGSGANVLTF	TRBJ2-6	18	TRBV6-1
CASSLRPTSVTGETQYF	TRBJ2-5	17	TRBV11-2
CASSVMSQGPTYEQYF	TRBJ2-7	16	TRBV6-1
CASSVGLASLGTTQYF	TRBJ2-5	16	TRBV9
CASSLGAGSFSGLNTGELFF	TRBJ2-2	20	TRBV5-1
CASSRSSGQNTGELFF	TRBJ2-2	16	TRBV7-9